Presented here are 7 T cell receptor beta chains from one specimen sequenced in a study of blood T cells in healthy people across ages. Combining a sample-barcoded 5' primer with a J-beta primer mix, a second PCR ran for 7 to 11 cycles. One entry per CDR3 protein, called by TCRdb with MiXCR from the 5' RACE reads. The sample contains around 1,500,000 distinct CDR3 sequences, 28% of which appear only once. The sequenced sample was blood. The receptors come from a woman aged 25 to 39 in good health.

The chain is built from TRBV3-1 and TRBJ2-5; D uncertain. This CDR3 spans 13 amino acids. The V end lost 3 bases, the J end lost 4 bases, and 9 bases lay between the germline ends. Germline values: CDR1 LGHDT, CDR2 YNNKEL (reference sequence). The CDR3 region is CASSHPGLETQYF. In DNA, the CDR3 is TGTGCCAGCAGCCATCCGGGTTTAGAGACCCAGTACTTC.

The V call is TRBV7-2, the J call TRBJ2-7; weak D call: TRBD1 (7 bases). Germline CDR1 is SGHTA and CDR2 is FQGNSA. V was shortened by 0 bases and J by 1 base, with 10 bases between the two germline ends. The length of the CDR3 is 15 residues. In DNA, the CDR3 is TGTGCCAGCAGCTTAGCACAGGGGACTTCCTACGAGCAGTACTTC. Translated, it gives CASSLAQGTSYEQYF.

This clonotype was seen at least ten times. The chain uses TRBV10-3 and TRBJ2-1; possibly TRBD1 or TRBD2 for D (6 bases each). This CDR3 spans 13 amino acids. V was shortened by 6 bases and J by 8 bases, with 14 bases between the two germline ends. The germline V gene has CDR1 ENHRY and CDR2 SYGVKD. The CDR3 sequence: CAISPGGGDEQFF. CDR3 DNA sequence: TGTGCCATCAGCCCCGGAGGGGGAGATGAGCAGTTCTTC.

Concerning this clonotype: One base away lies a much larger clone, so this may be a sequencing read error. The V call is TRBV7-2, the J call TRBJ2-5; D remains unclear. CDR1 SGHTA and CDR2 FQGNSA come from the germline V gene. The CDR3 extends over 13 amino acids. Trimming removed 5 bases from V and 11 bases from J, with 18 bases in between. The CDR3 DNA sequence: TGTGCCAGCAGCCTCTCTAGAAACAATGAGCAGTACTTC. It specifies CASSLSRNNEQYF.

Details on this clonotype: This may be a read error, as it is one base from a much larger clone. The CDR3 DNA follows: TGTGCCATCAGCTTTAGGAACTATGGCTACACCTTC. It codes for CAISFRNYGYTF. V gene TRBV7-2 combines with J gene TRBJ1-2; D gene ambiguous. The CDR3 spans 12 residues. CDR1 SGHTA and CDR2 FQGNSA come from the germline V gene.

This clonotype was counted between two and nine times. The rearrangement links TRBV10-3 to TRBJ2-1; 7 bases fit TRBD2. The germline V gene encodes CDR1 ENHRY and CDR2 SYGVKD. With V trimmed by 4 bases and J by 6 bases, 9 bases remained unmatched. This CDR3 comprises 15 residues. The CDR3 protein is CAISVGGGFLNEQFF. The CDR3 DNA reads as TGTGCCATCAGTGTTGGGGGAGGGTTTCTCAATGAGCAGTTCTTC.

Many counts were recorded for this clonotype. The rearrangement links TRBV20-1 to TRBJ2-3; 8 bases agree with TRBD2. CDR1 DFQATT and CDR2 SNEGSKA come from the germline V gene (reference sequence). V trimming: 1 base; J trimming: 8 bases; junction bases outside the gene matches: 8. This CDR3 comprises 14 residues. The CDR3 DNA reads as TGCAGTGCTAGAGCCAGCGGGAGTGTGGGTACGCAGTATTTT. This encodes CSARASGSVGTQYF.